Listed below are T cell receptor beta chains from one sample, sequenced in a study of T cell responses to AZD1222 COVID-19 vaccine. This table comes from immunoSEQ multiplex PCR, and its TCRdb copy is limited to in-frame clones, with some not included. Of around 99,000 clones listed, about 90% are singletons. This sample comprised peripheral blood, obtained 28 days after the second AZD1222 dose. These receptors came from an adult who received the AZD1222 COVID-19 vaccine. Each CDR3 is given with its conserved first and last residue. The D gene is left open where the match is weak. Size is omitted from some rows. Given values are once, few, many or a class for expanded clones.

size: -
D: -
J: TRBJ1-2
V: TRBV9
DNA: TGTGCCAGCAGCGTAGTCGGGTCAGGCCGCTCCTATGGCTACACCTTC
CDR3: CASSVVGSGRSYGYTF

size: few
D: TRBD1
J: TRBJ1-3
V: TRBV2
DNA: TGTGCCAGCAGTCCCAGACAGGGGCTTTTCTCTGGAAACACCATATATTTT
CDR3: CASSPRQGLFSGNTIYF

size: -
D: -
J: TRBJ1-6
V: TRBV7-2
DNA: TGTGCCAGCAACTTGGCTTCCGCTAGCTCCTATAATTCACCCCTCCACTTT
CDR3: CASNLASASSYNSPLHF

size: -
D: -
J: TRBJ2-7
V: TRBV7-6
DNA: TGTGCCAGCAGCTTAGAACAGACCTCCTACGAGCAGTACTTC
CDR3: CASSLEQTSYEQYF

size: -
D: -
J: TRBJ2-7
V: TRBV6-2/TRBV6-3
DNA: TGTGCCAGCTGTTTCTGGGGGGTAGCAACGCGCTCCTACGAGCAGTACTTC
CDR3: CASCFWGVATRSYEQYF

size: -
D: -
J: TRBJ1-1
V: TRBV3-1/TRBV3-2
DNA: TGTGCCAGCAGCCAGAACACTGAAGCTTTCTTT
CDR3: CASSQNTEAFF

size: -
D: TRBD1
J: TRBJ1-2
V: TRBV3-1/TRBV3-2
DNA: TGTGCCAGCATGACTAGGGGGCGAGGCTACACCTTC
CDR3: CASMTRGRGYTF

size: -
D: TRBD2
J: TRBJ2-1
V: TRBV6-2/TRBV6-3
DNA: TGTGCCAGCAGTCTAGCGGGCAAGAGGGATGAGCAGTTCTTC
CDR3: CASSLAGKRDEQFF

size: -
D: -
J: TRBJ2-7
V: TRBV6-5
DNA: TGTGCCAGTACCAGCAGGAGACCCTCCTACGAGCAGTACTTC
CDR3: CASTSRRPSYEQYF

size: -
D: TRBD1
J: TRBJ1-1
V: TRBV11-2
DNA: TGTGCCAGCAGCTTCAGGGGGGGGAACACTGAAGCTTTCTTT
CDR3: CASSFRGGNTEAFF

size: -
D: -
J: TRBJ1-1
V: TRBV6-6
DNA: TGTGCCAGCAGCTTCCGGGTGGGAGCTTTCTTT
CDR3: CASSFRVGAFF

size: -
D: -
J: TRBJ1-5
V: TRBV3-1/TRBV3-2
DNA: TGTGCCAGCAGCCATCTCGCACGGAAAAGGAATAGCAATCAGCCCCAGCATTTT
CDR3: CASSHLARKRNSNQPQHF

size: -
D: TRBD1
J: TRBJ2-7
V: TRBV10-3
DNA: TGTGCCATCAGTGAGGACAGGGTCCACGAGCAGTACTTC
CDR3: CAISEDRVHEQYF

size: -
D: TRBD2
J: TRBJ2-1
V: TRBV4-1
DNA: TGCGCCAGCAGCCTGGGACTAGCGGATTACAATGAGCAGTTCTTC
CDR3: CASSLGLADYNEQFF

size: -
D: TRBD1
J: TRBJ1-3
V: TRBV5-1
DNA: TGCGCCAGCAGCGTACAGGGGATCTCTGGAAACACCATATATTTT
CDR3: CASSVQGISGNTIYF

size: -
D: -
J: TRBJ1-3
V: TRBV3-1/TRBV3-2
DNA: TGTGCCAGCAGCCGTGACAGGCTGCGCGGAAACACCATATATTTT
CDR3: CASSRDRLRGNTIYF

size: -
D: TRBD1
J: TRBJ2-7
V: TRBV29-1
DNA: TGCAGCGTTGAAGGTCTGGGAGGACAGGGGGGAACCTACGAGCAGTACTTC
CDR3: CSVEGLGGQGGTYEQYF

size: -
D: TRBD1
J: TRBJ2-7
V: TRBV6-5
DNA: TGTGCCAGCAGTTACGACAGGGGATACGAGCAGTACTTC
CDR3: CASSYDRGYEQYF

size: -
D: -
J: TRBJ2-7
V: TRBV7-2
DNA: TGTGCCAGCAGCTTTCGGGCAGGCCATCACTACGAGCAGTACTTC
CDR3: CASSFRAGHHYEQYF

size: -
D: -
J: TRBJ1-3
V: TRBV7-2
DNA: TGTGCCAGCAGCTTAGGGGGGTCCTTCTCTGGAAACACCATATATTTT
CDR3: CASSLGGSFSGNTIYF

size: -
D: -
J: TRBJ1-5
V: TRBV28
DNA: TGTGCCAGCAGTGCCGGGCCCCAGCATTTT
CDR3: CASSAGPQHF

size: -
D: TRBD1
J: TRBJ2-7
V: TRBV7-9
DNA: TGTGCCAGCAGCTCCGTCTTTGGACAGGGATACGAGCAGTACTTC
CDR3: CASSSVFGQGYEQYF

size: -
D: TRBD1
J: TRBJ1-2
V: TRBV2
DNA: TGTGCCAGTTCTGAGGGACAGGGTCACTATGGCTACACCTTC
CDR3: CASSEGQGHYGYTF

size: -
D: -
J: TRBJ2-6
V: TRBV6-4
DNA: TGTGCCAGCAGTGACGGGAAGTTCTCTGGGGCCAACGTCCTGACTTTC
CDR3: CASSDGKFSGANVLTF

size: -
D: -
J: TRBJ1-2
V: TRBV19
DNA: TGTGCCAGTAGTATAGCTGGGAACAACTATGGCTACACCTTC
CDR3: CASSIAGNNYGYTF

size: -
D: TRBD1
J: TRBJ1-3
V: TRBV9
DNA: TGTGCCAGCAGCTCACAGGGGGACAGGGGGCTAGGAAACACCATATATTTT
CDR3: CASSSQGDRGLGNTIYF

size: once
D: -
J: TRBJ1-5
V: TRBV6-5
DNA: TGTGCCAGCAGTTACGGGGGTAGCAATCAGCCCCAGCATTTT
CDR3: CASSYGGSNQPQHF

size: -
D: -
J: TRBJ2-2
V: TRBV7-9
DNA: TGTGCCAGCAGCTTAGCGGCAACGAACACCGGGGAGCTGTTTTTT
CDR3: CASSLAATNTGELFF

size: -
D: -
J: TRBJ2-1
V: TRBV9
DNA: TGTGCCAGCAGCGTAGGAGGTTGGGATGAGCAGTTCTTC
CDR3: CASSVGGWDEQFF

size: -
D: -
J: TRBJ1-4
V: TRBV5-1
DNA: TGCGCCAGCAGCTTGGCGTCAGGGGATGAAAAACTGTTTTTT
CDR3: CASSLASGDEKLFF

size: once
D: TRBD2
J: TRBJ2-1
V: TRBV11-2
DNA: TGTGCCAGCAACCTAAGAACCCGACTAGCAACAACACCATACAATGAGCAGTTCTTC
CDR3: CASNLRTRLATTPYNEQFF

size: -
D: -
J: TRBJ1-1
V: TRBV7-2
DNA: TGTGCCAGCAGCCCATCCCGGGACATGAACACTGAAGCTTTCTTT
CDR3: CASSPSRDMNTEAFF

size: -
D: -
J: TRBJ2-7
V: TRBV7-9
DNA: TGTGCCAGCAGCTTAGAGGTCTCCTACGAGCAGTACTTC
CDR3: CASSLEVSYEQYF

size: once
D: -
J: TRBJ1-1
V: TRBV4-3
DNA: TGCGCCAGCAGCCAAGATTCGAACACTGAAGCTTTCTTT
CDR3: CASSQDSNTEAFF

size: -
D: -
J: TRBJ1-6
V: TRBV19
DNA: TGTGCCAGTAGTACGGCGGGAAGTTCACCCCTCCACTTT
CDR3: CASSTAGSSPLHF

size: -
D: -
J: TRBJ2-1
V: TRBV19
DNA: TGTGCCAGTAGTTCCTCAGGATTGACAAATTTGAATGAGCAGTTCTTC
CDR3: CASSSSGLTNLNEQFF

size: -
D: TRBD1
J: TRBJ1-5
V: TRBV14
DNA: TGTGCCAGCAGCCAAGATCTCGACAGGGGGCGTTTTAATTGGGTAGGTCAGCCCCAGCATTTT
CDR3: CASSQDLDRGRFNWVGQPQHF

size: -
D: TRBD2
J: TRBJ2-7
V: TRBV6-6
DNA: TGTGCCAGCAGTCCGGGACTAGCGGGAGCGCTAGCCTACGAGCAGTACTTC
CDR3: CASSPGLAGALAYEQYF

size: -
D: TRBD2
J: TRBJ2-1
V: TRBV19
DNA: TGTGCCAGTAGTTTAGCGGGAGCCTCCTACAATGAGCAGTTCTTC
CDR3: CASSLAGASYNEQFF

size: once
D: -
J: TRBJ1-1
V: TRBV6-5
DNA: TGTGCCAGCAGCCCCACAGGATCTTACACTGAAGCTTTCTTT
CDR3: CASSPTGSYTEAFF

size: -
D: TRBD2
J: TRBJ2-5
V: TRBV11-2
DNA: TGTGCCAGCAGCTGGACGGGACTAGCGAATCAAGAGACCCAGTACTTC
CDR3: CASSWTGLANQETQYF

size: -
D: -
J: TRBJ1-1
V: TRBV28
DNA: TGTGCCAGCAGAGTCCAGGGGATGTGGACTGAAGCTTTCTTT
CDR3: CASRVQGMWTEAFF

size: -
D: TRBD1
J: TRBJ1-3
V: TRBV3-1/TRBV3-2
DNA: TGTGCCAGCAGCCCCGGGACAGTCTCTGGAAACACCATATATTTT
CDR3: CASSPGTVSGNTIYF

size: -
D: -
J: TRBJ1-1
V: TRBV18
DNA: TGTGCCAGCTCACCTGAGGGAAATTGGGGGGCAAACACTGAAGCTTTCTTT
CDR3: CASSPEGNWGANTEAFF